The 19 T cell receptor beta chains presented below share a single source sample, sequenced in a study of regulatory T cells in long-lasting Graves disease. Building the TCR beta libraries relied on iRepertoire HTBI primers, and CDR3 regions underwent Arm-PCR. From the multiplex PCR reads, TCRdb called clonotypes with MiXCR, one entry per CDR3 protein. Among roughly 400,000 distinct CDR3 sequences, around 16% were seen once, and the ten largest hold over 7.5%. Described time point: newly diagnosed GD, antithyroid drugs for less than 3 months. The TCR library was made from RNA that had been extracted from PBMCs in TRIzol. Another study also made use of these data, one on T cells in Graves' hyperthyroidism and ophthalmopathy.

The material was peripheral blood mononuclear cells (PBMCs), obtained at new diagnosis, from a patient treated with antithyroid drugs. The source is a woman aged 35 to 49 with Graves disease.

Turning to this clonotype: A read error may account for a junction end that differs from germline. The chain carries TRBV13 and TRBJ2-7, with a possible D match to TRBD1 (6 bases). This CDR3 is 13 amino acids long. Germline-derived CDR1 and CDR2 are PRHDT and FYEKMQ (reference sequence). The CDR3 DNA follows: TGTGCCAGCAGCTTACAGGGGAACGTCGAGCAGCACTTC. Translated: CASSLQGNVEQHF.

This clonotype was counted many times. J is TRBJ1-1 and V is TRBV28; no firm D call. The CDR3 is 12 residues long. Trimming stripped 5 bases from V and 10 bases from J, with 14 bases between. Germline CDR1 and CDR2: MDHEN and SYDVKM. In nucleotides, the CDR3 is TGTGCCAGCAGTGAGAACTCCCAGCGAGCTTTCTTT. Its protein is CASSENSQRAFF.

This clonotype appeared many times. V usage is TRBV5-1 and J usage is TRBJ1-1; D ambiguous. The V gene's germline CDR1 is SGHRS and CDR2 YFSETQ. V lost 4 bases and J lost 0, with 10 bases in between. The CDR3 contains 14 residues. This chain's CDR3 is CASSLSGMNTEAFF. As DNA, the CDR3 is TGCGCCAGCAGCCTTTCCGGCATGAACACTGAAGCTTTCTTT.

This chain uses TRBV18 with TRBJ2-5; 11 bases fit TRBD1. Trimming took 5 bases from V and 5 from J; bases not matched to a gene: 4. Germline V lookup: CDR1 KGHSH, CDR2 LQKENI. This CDR3 is 14 amino acids long. CDR3 in DNA: TGTGCCAGCTCAGGACAGGGGGCGCGGGAGACCCAGTACTTC. It codes for CASSGQGARETQYF.

This clonotype was seen at least ten times. Sequence at one end of the junction differs from germline and may be a read error. The CDR3 nucleotides are TGCGCCAGCAGCCAACTAGCGGGAACAGATTATACGCAGTATTTT. Translation gives CASSQLAGTDYTQYF. The chain joins TRBV11-2 to TRBJ2-3, with TRBD2 matching 10 bases. Germline CDR1 is SGHAT and CDR2 is FQNNGV. The CDR3 has 15 residues.

This clonotype occurred many times. The gene calls are TRBV11-2 and TRBJ1-3; tentative D call: TRBD1 (6 bases). Germline lookup yields CDR1 SGHAT and CDR2 FQNNGV. The CDR3 runs to 14 residues. Trimming left V 7 bases short and J 0 bases short, with 10 bases between. The CDR3 region has the DNA TGTGCCAGCACGAGACAGGACTCTGGAAACACCATATATTTT. The encoded protein is CASTRQDSGNTIYF.

This clonotype was detected only a few times. The chain recombines TRBV20-1 with TRBJ2-1, with 8 bases lining up with TRBD2. Trimming at V came to 0 bases and at J to 4 bases, leaving 8 bases not matched to a gene. The germline V gene encodes CDR1 DFQATT and CDR2 SNEGSKA (reference sequence). This CDR3 is built from 16 residues. CDR3 residues: CSARDQGLVSYNEQFF. CDR3 nucleotides: TGCAGTGCTAGAGACCAGGGACTAGTGTCGTACAATGAGCAGTTCTTC.

This clonotype was picked up a small number of times. The CDR3 spells CASSIANSPSYEQYF. CDR3 coding DNA: TGTGCCAGTAGTATTGCCAACAGTCCCTCCTACGAGCAGTACTTC. The chain employs TRBV19 and TRBJ2-7; D remains ambiguous. Trimming shortened V by 3 bases and J by 0 bases, and 12 bases separated the two germline ends. The CDR3 totals 15 residues. Germline values: CDR1 LNHDA, CDR2 SQIVND (reference sequence).

This chain uses TRBV20-1 with TRBJ2-1; TRBD2 agrees at 8 bases. V gave up 4 bases and J gave up 2 bases; unmatched junction bases: 13. The CDR3 loop spans 17 amino acids. CDR1 DFQATT and CDR2 SNEGSKA come from the germline V gene (reference sequence). The CDR3 nucleotides read TGCAGTGCTACAGGGGAAAATCTTAGCGGGGCCTACAATGAGCAGTTCTTC. It specifies CSATGENLSGAYNEQFF.

This clonotype was seen more than once but under ten times. V is TRBV27 and J is TRBJ2-7, with TRBD2 matching 10 bases. Germline CDR1 is MNHEY and CDR2 is SMNVEV (reference sequence). The CDR3 runs to 15 residues. V lost 3 bases, J lost 4 bases, and 6 bases stayed unmatched. The CDR3 region is CASSFRLAGVYEQYF. The CDR3 DNA follows: TGTGCCAGCAGTTTTCGGCTAGCGGGAGTATACGAGCAGTACTTC.

Many counts were recorded for this clonotype. This chain uses TRBV12-3 or TRBV12-4 with TRBJ2-1; D is ambiguous. V was clipped by 4 bases and J by 7 bases, with 8 bases between them. The CDR3 has 12 amino acids. The CDR3 region is CASSYDRNEQFF. The DNA for the CDR3 is TGTGCCAGCAGTTACGACCGAAATGAGCAGTTCTTC.

This clonotype was seen repeatedly, ten times or more. The genes are TRBV6-1 and TRBJ1-2, with 7 positions matching TRBD1. Germline values: CDR1 MNHNS, CDR2 SASEGT. V lost 7 bases to trimming and J lost 8 bases; unmatched junction nucleotides: 16. There are 15 residues in the CDR3. This CDR3 reads CASTMRGTAGEGYTF. The CDR3 bases are TGTGCCAGCACCATGAGGGGGACAGCGGGGGAGGGCTACACCTTC.

This clonotype was counted at least ten times. This chain uses TRBV7-2 with TRBJ2-1; D is uncertain. The CDR3 runs to 13 residues. V lost 4 bases, J lost 5 bases, and 9 bases lay in between. The germline gives CDR1 SGHTA, CDR2 FQGNSA. CDR3 nucleotide sequence: TGTGCCAGCAGCTACCGGGCGAACAATGAGCAGTTCTTC. Translated: CASSYRANNEQFF. The whole variable domain, remainder taken from reference TRBV7-2 and TRBJ2-1, is GAGVSQSPSNKVTEKGKDVELRCDPISGHTALYWYRQSLGQGLEFLIYFQGNSAPDKSGLPSDRFSAERTGGSVSTLTIQRTQQEDSAVYLCASSYRANNEQFFGPGTRLTVL.

The chain is built from TRBV9 and TRBJ1-5, with 7 bases matching TRBD1. The V gene end was trimmed by 3 bases and the J gene end by 1 base; junction bases not matched to a gene: 4. From germline, CDR1 is SGDLS and CDR2 YYNGEE. This CDR3 has 15 amino acids. The CDR3 bases are TGTGCCAGCAGCGCACAGGGGATGAGCAATCAGCCCCAGCATTTT. It translates to CASSAQGMSNQPQHF. Full variable domain (missing parts from reference TRBV9 and TRBJ1-5): DSGVTQTPKHLITATGQRVTLRCSPRSGDLSVYWYQQSLDQGLQFLIQYYNGEERAKGNILERFSAQQFPDLHSELNLSSLELGDSALYFCASSAQGMSNQPQHFGDGTRLSIL.

This clonotype was seen a few times. The chain joins TRBV6-1 to TRBJ2-1; 12 bases map to TRBD2. CDR1 is MNHNS and CDR2 is SASEGT in the germline V gene. V gave up 6 bases and J gave up 8 bases; unmatched junction bases: 8. The CDR3 sequence is 15 residues long. CDR3 coding DNA: TGTGCCAGCAGGCTAGCGGGAGGGTCTCCGGATGAGCAGTTCTTC. It encodes CASRLAGGSPDEQFF.

This clonotype was found many times. This chain uses TRBV12-3 or TRBV12-4 with TRBJ1-5, with D unresolved. Trimming pared 7 bases from V and 2 bases from J, leaving 18 bases between. The CDR3 sequence is 16 residues long. Written as DNA, the CDR3 is TGTGCCAGCACTGCCTTGGGTCTGAGTGGCAATCAGCCCCAGCATTTT. As protein: CASTALGLSGNQPQHF.

This clonotype was counted a single time. The V call is TRBV7-9, the J call TRBJ2-1, with 12 bases that match TRBD1. Germline CDR1 is SEHNR and CDR2 is FQNEAQ (reference sequence). With V trimmed by 5 bases and J by 6 bases, 8 bases remained unmatched. The CDR3 runs to 16 residues. CDR3 DNA sequence: TGTGCCAGCAGCCAATGGGACAGGGGGCGCGCCAATGAGCAGTTCTTC. It codes for CASSQWDRGRANEQFF.

The chain joins TRBV6-1 to TRBJ2-7, with 9 bases aligning to TRBD2. J was trimmed by 6 bases and V by 10 bases; bases with no gene match: 10. The CDR3 runs 13 residues. The germline gives CDR1 MNHNS, CDR2 SASEGT. The CDR3 sequence: CATLAGPPLEQYF. CDR3 DNA sequence: TGTGCCACCCTAGCGGGGCCCCCTCTCGAGCAGTACTTC.

This clonotype was seen a few times. The chain combines TRBV24-1 with TRBJ2-5; D is ambiguous. This CDR3 is built from 12 residues. The V gene lost 7 bases and the J gene lost 4 bases, with 9 bases spanning the gap. Germline V lookup: CDR1 KGHDR, CDR2 SFDVKD. As DNA, the CDR3 is TGTGCCACCAGGGGCTCCACAGAGACCCAGTACTTC. Encoded protein: CATRGSTETQYF.